This T cell receptor (beta chain) was profiled in a study of identifying expanded T cells in peripheral blood. No infections or other immune events were documented during collection. With respect to this clone: The target antigen is unknown.

Study-wide results and limits: Over approximately two and four weeks, about 17 and 20 clones changed, versus roughly 1.1 between replicates. Variance in clone template counts between approximately two-week samples significantly increased with total template count across all healthy donors.

Germline CDR1 and CDR2: MNHNY and SVGAGI (reference sequence). This CDR3 is built from 16 residues. J gave up 8 bases and V 6 bases, and 12 bases lay outside the gene matches. Libraries were prepared by immunoSEQ multiplex PCR; TCRdb keeps only in-frame clonotypes and omits some of them. The sample includes about 130,000 clones, 86% seen only once; the top ten take about 8%. The TCR sequence derives from a person aged 18-70 years in good health. The sequenced material came from blood. The gene calls are TRBV6-6 and TRBJ1-4; 10 positions agree with TRBD1. The CDR3 bases are TGTGCCAGCAGCCAAAACCCAGGGACAGGGGAAGAAAAACTGTTTTTT. Translating gives CASSQNPGTGEEKLFF.